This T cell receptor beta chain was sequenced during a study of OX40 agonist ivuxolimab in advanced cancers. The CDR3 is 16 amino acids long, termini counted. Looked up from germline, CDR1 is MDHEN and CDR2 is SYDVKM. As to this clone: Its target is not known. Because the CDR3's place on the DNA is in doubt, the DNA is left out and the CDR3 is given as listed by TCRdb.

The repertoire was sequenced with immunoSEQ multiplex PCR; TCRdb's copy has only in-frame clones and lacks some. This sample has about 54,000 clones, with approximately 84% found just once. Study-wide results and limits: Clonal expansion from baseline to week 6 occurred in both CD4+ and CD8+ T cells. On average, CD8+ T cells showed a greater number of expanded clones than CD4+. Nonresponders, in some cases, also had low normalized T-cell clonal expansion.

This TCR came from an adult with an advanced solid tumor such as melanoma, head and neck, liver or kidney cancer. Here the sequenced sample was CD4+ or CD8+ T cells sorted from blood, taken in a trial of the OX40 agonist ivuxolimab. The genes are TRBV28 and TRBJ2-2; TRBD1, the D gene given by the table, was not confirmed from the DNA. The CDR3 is CASSFFGQTLTGELFF.